These T cell receptor beta chains were read from a single sample in a study of blood T cell repertoires in COVID-19. Sequencing used immunoSEQ multiplex PCR; TCRdb keeps in-frame clones, though not all of them. Among 110,000 or so clones listed, roughly 80% were seen once. Sequencing used peripheral blood. The receptors derive from a man aged 45-60 years with acute or convalescent COVID-19. Each CDR3 is given with its conserved first and last residue. The order of the fields is clone size, J gene, D gene, V gene, CDR3 protein, CDR3 DNA. A D gene is named only where the DNA matches it firmly. Clone size is shown for a subset of rows, as once, few, many or a class of expanded clone.

- | TRBJ1-3 | TRBD1 | TRBV5-1 | CATGKTGPLGNTIYF | TGCGCCACTGGGAAGACAGGGCCCCTTGGAAACACCATATATTTT
few | TRBJ2-7 | - | TRBV20-1 | CSAPGFYEQYF | TGCAGTGCTCCGGGATTCTACGAGCAGTACTTC
- | TRBJ1-6 | TRBD1 | TRBV28 | CASRSPGQGYSPLHF | TGTGCCAGCCGGTCCCCGGGACAGGGCTATTCACCCCTCCACTTT
few | TRBJ2-2 | - | TRBV7-9 | CASSSAGSTGELFF | TGTGCCAGCAGCTCTGCGGGATCCACCGGGGAGCTGTTTTTT
- | TRBJ2-1 | TRBD1 | TRBV7-9 | CASSLESRGSSYNEQFF | TGTGCCAGCAGCTTAGAGTCCAGGGGGAGCTCCTACAATGAGCAGTTCTTC
once | TRBJ1-2 | - | TRBV19 | CASSIGASKDGYTF | TGTGCCAGTAGTATAGGGGCGTCAAAAGATGGCTACACCTTC
- | TRBJ1-4 | - | TRBV7-9 | CASSLGNSLVTNEKLFF | TGTGCCAGCAGCTTAGGCAACAGCTTGGTCACTAATGAAAAACTGTTTTTT
few | TRBJ1-6 | TRBD1 | TRBV5-1 | CASSGTGGSDSPLHF | TGCGCCAGCAGCGGAACAGGGGGCTCGGATTCACCCCTCCACTTT
- | TRBJ2-2 | TRBD1 | TRBV5-1 | CASSPRTGGAGGELFF | TGCGCCAGCAGCCCACGGACAGGGGGCGCCGGAGGGGAGCTGTTTTTT
- | TRBJ1-1 | - | TRBV7-9 | CASRPTGYGTVETEAFF | TGTGCCAGCAGACCTACAGGGTATGGGACGGTGGAGACTGAAGCTTTCTTT
- | TRBJ1-2 | TRBD1 | TRBV9 | CASSVAAGTGFRGYTF | TGTGCCAGCAGCGTAGCGGCCGGGACAGGGTTTCGCGGCTACACCTTC
- | TRBJ1-2 | TRBD1 | TRBV7-9 | CASSLDRASLGYTF | TGTGCCAGCAGCTTGGACAGGGCCTCTTTAGGCTACACCTTC
- | TRBJ1-1 | - | TRBV27 | CASSDAWGLKGEAFF | TGTGCCAGCAGCGATGCTTGGGGGCTCAAGGGTGAAGCTTTCTTT
- | TRBJ2-7 | TRBD1 | TRBV4-1 | CASKPGQGSYEQYF | TGCGCCAGCAAACCGGGACAGGGGTCCTACGAGCAGTACTTC
- | TRBJ2-3 | TRBD2 | TRBV9 | CASSERGTSGITDTQYF | TGTGCCAGCAGCGAGAGGGGGACTAGCGGGATTACAGATACGCAGTATTTT
- | TRBJ1-1 | - | TRBV12-2 | CASRLPRTGGPEAFF | TGTGCAAGTCGCTTACCCCGGACAGGGGGACCTGAAGCTTTCTTT
- | TRBJ2-1 | - | TRBV6-5 | CASSYSRDYNEQFF | TGTGCCAGCAGTTACTCGAGGGACTACAATGAGCAGTTCTTC
- | TRBJ2-3 | - | TRBV5-1 | CASSFGPGLAADTQYF | -